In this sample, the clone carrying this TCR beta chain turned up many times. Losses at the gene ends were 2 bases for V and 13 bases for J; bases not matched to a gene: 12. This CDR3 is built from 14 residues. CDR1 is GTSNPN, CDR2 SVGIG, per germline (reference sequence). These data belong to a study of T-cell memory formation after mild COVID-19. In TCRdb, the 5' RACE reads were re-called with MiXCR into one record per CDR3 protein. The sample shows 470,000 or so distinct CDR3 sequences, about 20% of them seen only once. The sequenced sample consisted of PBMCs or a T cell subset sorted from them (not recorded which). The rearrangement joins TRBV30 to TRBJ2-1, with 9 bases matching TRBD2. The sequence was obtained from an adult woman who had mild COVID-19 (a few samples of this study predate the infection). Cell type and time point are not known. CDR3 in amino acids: CAWSPFASGRPQFF. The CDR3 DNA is TGTGCCTGGAGTCCCTTTGCAAGCGGGAGGCCCCAGTTCTTC.